A single sample is the source of the 24 T cell receptor beta chains below, sequenced in a study of OX40 agonist ivuxolimab in advanced cancers. Profiled with immunoSEQ multiplex PCR; TCRdb holds only in-frame clones, not every one. In the table there are about 29,000 clones, just over 90% of which are singletons. The source was CD4+ or CD8+ T cells sorted from blood, collected in a trial of the OX40 agonist ivuxolimab. These receptors were taken from an adult with an advanced solid tumor such as melanoma, head and neck, liver or kidney cancer.

The chain has TRBV13 and TRBJ1-5; D gene unclear. Trimming pared 3 bases from V and 3 bases from J, leaving 9 bases between. Germline lookup yields CDR1 PRHDT and CDR2 FYEKMQ (reference sequence). The length of the CDR3 is 14 residues. The CDR3 here is CASSLGRFNQPQHF. CDR3 nucleotides: TGTGCCAGCAGCTTGGGCAGGTTCAATCAGCCCCAGCATTTT.

The chain employs TRBV27 and TRBJ1-3, with D hard to call. The germline V gene has CDR1 MNHEY and CDR2 SMNVEV (reference sequence). The CDR3 length is 20 residues. Trimming took 6 bases from V and 0 from J, leaving 27 bases between them. The chain's CDR3 is CASSREGPHRFKLSGNTIYF. The CDR3 DNA follows: TGTGCCAGCAGCCGAGAGGGCCCTCACCGTTTTAAACTCTCTGGAAACACCATATATTTT.

The chain is built from TRBV1 and TRBJ2-5; the table's D call TRBD2 went unverified against the DNA. TRBV1 is an annotated pseudogene. This CDR3 has 18 residues. The CDR3 DNA is TGCACCAGCATTCGGGGGAGACTAGCGGGGGGCCCTGTAGAGACCCAGTACTTC. It yields the protein CTSIRGRLAGGPVETQYF.

The CDR3 here is CASQGLRGAGTGELFF. The CDR3 region has the DNA TGCGCGAGCCAGGGGTTGCGGGGGGCCGGCACCGGGGAGCTGTTTTTT. This rearrangement joins TRBV4-1 to TRBJ2-2, with 8 bases matching TRBD2. Germline CDR1 reads MGHRA; CDR2 reads YSYEKL. This CDR3 has 16 amino acids.

This sequence joins TRBV14 and TRBJ2-3, with D perhaps given as TRBD1 or TRBD2 (5 bases each). Germline V CDR1 and CDR2: SGHDN, FVKESK. CDR3 size: 19 residues. V was cut by 0 bases and J by 5 bases, with 24 bases left in between. The CDR3 region is CASSQEAGIPTLGGDTQYF. CDR3 DNA: TGTGCCAGCAGCCAAGAAGCAGGGATCCCGACCCTTGGGGGAGATACGCAGTATTTT.

This CDR3 is CASSYRAGLVETQYF. CDR3 in DNA: TGTGCCAGCAGCTATCGGGCAGGGCTGGTAGAGACCCAGTACTTC. V is TRBV5-6 and J is TRBJ2-5; D may be TRBD1 (5 bases). Trimming removed 3 bases from V and 4 bases from J, with 16 bases in between. The CDR3 loop spans 15 amino acids. CDR1 and CDR2 from the germline V gene are SGHDT and YYEEEE.

The chain employs TRBV28 and TRBJ1-4; the match to TRBD1 covers 7 bases. Germline-derived CDR1 and CDR2 are MDHEN and SYDVKM. V lost 6 bases to trimming and J lost 2 bases; unmatched junction nucleotides: 9. The CDR3 runs to 16 residues. The CDR3 region has the DNA TGTGCCAGCAGCCTCCCCCTGACAGGGACTAATGAAAAACTGTTTTTT. Amino acid sequence: CASSLPLTGTNEKLFF.

The chain couples TRBV13 to TRBJ2-7; 9 bases are a match to TRBD2. Germline assignment: CDR1 PRHDT and CDR2 FYEKMQ (reference sequence). J was trimmed by 3 bases and V by 5 bases; bases with no gene match: 8. This CDR3 is built from 15 residues. This CDR3 is CASSHRGAGGYEQYF. In DNA, the CDR3 is TGTGCCAGCAGCCATCGGGGAGCGGGGGGCTACGAGCAGTACTTC. Complete variable domain (other parts from reference TRBV13 and TRBJ2-7): AAGVIQSPRHLIKEKRETATLKCYPIPRHDTVYWYQQGPGQDPQFLISFYEKMQSDKGSIPDRFSAQQFSDYHSELNMSSLELGDSALYFCASSHRGAGGYEQYFGPGTRLTVT.

The chain combines TRBV11-2 with TRBJ2-5; D gene ambiguous. This CDR3 is built from 15 residues. V lost 0 bases, J lost 4 bases, and 12 bases lay in between. Per the germline V gene, CDR1 is SGHAT and CDR2 is FQNNGV. This chain's CDR3 is CASSLDWVGLETQYF. The CDR3 coding sequence is TGTGCCAGCAGCTTAGACTGGGTTGGGTTAGAGACCCAGTACTTC. The variable domain in full, completed from reference TRBV11-2 and TRBJ2-5, reads EAGVAQSPRYKIIEKRQSVAFWCNPISGHATLYWYQQILGQGPKLLIQFQNNGVVDDSQLPKDRFSAERLKGVDSTLKIQPAKLEDSAVYLCASSLDWVGLETQYFGPGTRLLVL.

This chain joins TRBV6-5 and TRBJ2-7; perhaps TRBD2 as D (7 bases). The length of the CDR3 is 13 residues. Trimming stripped 7 bases from V and 4 bases from J, with 14 bases between. The germline V gene encodes CDR1 MNHEY and CDR2 SVGAGI. The CDR3 loop reads CASKGGAYYEQYF. Here the CDR3 DNA reads TGTGCCAGCAAGGGGGGGGCTTATTACGAGCAGTACTTC.

This clone was detected a few times. This sequence joins TRBV11-3 and TRBJ2-1; 7 bases fit TRBD1. This CDR3 contains 17 residues. J gave up 3 bases and V 4 bases, and 12 bases lay outside the gene matches. Germline V gene data show CDR1 as SGHNT and CDR2 as YENEEA. CDR3 bases: TGTGCCAGCAGCTCCAGCTCAGGGGGTGGATTCTACAATGAGCAGTTCTTC. Translating it yields CASSSSSGGGFYNEQFF.

V usage is TRBV14 and J usage is TRBJ1-2; 8 nucleotides line up with TRBD1. Germline CDR1 and CDR2: SGHDN and FVKESK. The CDR3 sequence is 17 residues long. Trimming cost V 3 bases and J 4 bases; bases outside gene matches: 13. CDR3: CASSQPGQGPLTYGYTF. The CDR3 coding sequence is TGTGCCAGCAGCCAGCCCGGACAGGGCCCCCTAACCTATGGCTACACCTTC.

The chain couples TRBV7-6 to TRBJ2-5, with 7 bases fitting TRBD1. The DNA matches TRBJ2-7 better at its end, which makes the J call doubtful. The CDR3 totals 14 residues. CDR1 and CDR2 (germline): SGHVS, FNYEAQ. CDR3 coding DNA: TGTGCCAGCAGCCCAGGGACAGCGCCCTACGAGCAGTACTTC. Protein product: CASSPGTAPYEQYF.

In the case of this clone: The sample contains more than one DNA sequence encoding this CDR3. V is TRBV7-7 and J is TRBJ2-5; TRBD2 might be the D (6 bases). Trimming cost V 0 bases and J 3 bases, with 14 bases left between them. The CDR3 is 16 residues long. The V gene's germline CDR1 is SSHAT and CDR2 FNYEAQ (reference sequence). CDR3 nucleotide sequence: TGTGCCAGCAGCTTAGCCCCGTCCGGAGGGAAAGAGACCCAGTACTTC. Amino acids: CASSLAPSGGKETQYF. Based on the CDR3 plus reference TRBV7-7 and TRBJ2-5, the full variable domain is GAGVSQSPRYKVTKRGQDVTLRCDPISSHATLYWYQQALGQGPEFLTYFNYEAQPDKSGLPSDRFSAERPEGSISTLTIQRTEQRDSAMYRCASSLAPSGGKETQYFGPGTRLLVL.

The chain links TRBV30 to TRBJ1-2, with TRBD1 matching 9 bases. Germline CDR1 and CDR2: GTSNPN and SVGIG (reference sequence). The CDR3 length is 14 residues. The V segment lost 7 bases and the J segment 6 bases; nucleotides outside the gene matches: 12. CDR3 coding DNA: TGTGCCTCTTTCAACAGGGGGCGAATCCATGGCTACACCTTC. Translation: CASFNRGRIHGYTF. The full variable domain, its missing parts supplied by reference TRBV30 and TRBJ1-2, is SQTIHQWPATLVQPVGSPLSLECTVEGTSNPNLYWYRQAAGRGLQLLFYSVGIGQISSEVPQNLSASRPQDRQFILSSKKLLLSDSGFYLCASFNRGRIHGYTFGSGTRLTVV.

The V and J genes are TRBV12-5 and TRBJ2-1; 7 nucleotides agree with TRBD2. V was pared by 5 bases and J by 5 bases, with 9 bases of the junction left unmatched. CDR1 and CDR2 (germline): LGHNT, FRNRAP. The CDR3 totals 15 residues. The CDR3 here is CASGAGDYQDNEQFF. The CDR3 DNA reads as TGTGCTAGTGGTGCCGGGGACTATCAGGACAATGAGCAGTTCTTC.

The genes are TRBV27 and TRBJ2-7; TRBD2 might be the D (6 bases). V was trimmed by 5 bases and J by 2 bases, leaving 13 bases between them. This CDR3 spans 14 amino acids. The germline V gene encodes CDR1 MNHEY and CDR2 SMNVEV (reference sequence). Written as DNA, the CDR3 is TGTGCCAGCAGTCCGCGGGACGGTACCTACGAGCAGTACTTC. Residues: CASSPRDGTYEQYF.

There are a few counts of this clone. The genes are TRBV9 and TRBJ1-3; D ambiguous. This CDR3 spans 14 amino acids. Germline lookup yields CDR1 SGDLS and CDR2 YYNGEE. Trimming shortened V by 0 bases and J by 4 bases, and 8 bases separated the two germline ends. The CDR3 protein is CASSVAGLGNTIYF. DNA for the CDR3: TGTGCCAGCAGCGTAGCAGGATTAGGAAACACCATATATTTT.

This chain joins TRBV4-1 and TRBJ1-6; no clear D. The V gene lost 1 base and the J gene lost 6 bases, with 7 bases spanning the gap. Germline-derived CDR1 and CDR2 are MGHRA and YSYEKL. The CDR3 loop spans 14 amino acids. The CDR3 is CASSQGLRNSPLHF. The CDR3 nucleotides read TGCGCCAGCAGCCAAGGGCTTCGTAATTCACCCCTCCACTTT.

The chain employs TRBV7-9 and TRBJ2-1; D is undetermined. This CDR3 comprises 14 residues. The V end was cut by 1 base, the J end by 4 bases, with 8 bases between. Germline assignment: CDR1 SEHNR and CDR2 FQNEAQ (reference sequence). In nucleotides, the CDR3 is TGTGCCAGCAGCTTAGAGGGCGGATACAATGAGCAGTTCTTC. Its protein is CASSLEGGYNEQFF.

The gene calls are TRBV6-5 and TRBJ1-3; no firm D call. The germline V gene has CDR1 MNHEY and CDR2 SVGAGI. V was cut by 2 bases and J by 1 base, with 12 bases left in between. This CDR3 region has 16 residues. The CDR3, as DNA: TGTGCCAGCAGTTACGGGAGACTAACTTCTGGAAACACCATATATTTT. Its translation: CASSYGRLTSGNTIYF.

J is TRBJ2-1 and V is TRBV5-6, with 9 bases fitting TRBD1. The CDR3 spans 15 residues. V was pared by 1 base and J by 3 bases, with 2 bases of the junction left unmatched. Germline CDR1 reads SGHDT; CDR2 reads YYEEEE. The CDR3 DNA follows: TGTGCCAGCAGCTTGACAGGGGGCTTCTACAATGAGCAGTTCTTC. Protein: CASSLTGGFYNEQFF.

The chain employs TRBV7-9 and TRBJ2-7, with 10 bases aligning to TRBD2. The germline V gene encodes CDR1 SEHNR and CDR2 FQNEAQ (reference sequence). The CDR3 runs 15 residues. V trimming: 3 bases; J trimming: 5 bases; junction bases outside the gene matches: 7. CDR3 amino acids: CASSFPGTSANEQYF. DNA for the CDR3: TGTGCCAGCAGCTTTCCCGGGACTAGCGCAAACGAGCAGTACTTC.

Details on this clone: The sample has other DNA sequences that encode this CDR3 too. This chain connects TRBV9 to TRBJ2-7; TRBD1 is a possible D gene (6 bases). Looked up from germline, CDR1 is SGDLS and CDR2 is YYNGEE. The CDR3 has 14 residues. Trimming stripped 0 bases from V and 2 bases from J, with 9 bases between. CDR3 DNA: TGTGCCAGCAGCGTAGGAGGGGGAACCTACGAGCAGTACTTC. As protein: CASSVGGGTYEQYF. Together with reference TRBV9 and TRBJ2-7, the CDR3 gives the full variable domain: DSGVTQTPKHLITATGQRVTLRCSPRSGDLSVYWYQQSLDQGLQFLIQYYNGEERAKGNILERFSAQQFPDLHSELNLSSLELGDSALYFCASSVGGGTYEQYFGPGTRLTVT.